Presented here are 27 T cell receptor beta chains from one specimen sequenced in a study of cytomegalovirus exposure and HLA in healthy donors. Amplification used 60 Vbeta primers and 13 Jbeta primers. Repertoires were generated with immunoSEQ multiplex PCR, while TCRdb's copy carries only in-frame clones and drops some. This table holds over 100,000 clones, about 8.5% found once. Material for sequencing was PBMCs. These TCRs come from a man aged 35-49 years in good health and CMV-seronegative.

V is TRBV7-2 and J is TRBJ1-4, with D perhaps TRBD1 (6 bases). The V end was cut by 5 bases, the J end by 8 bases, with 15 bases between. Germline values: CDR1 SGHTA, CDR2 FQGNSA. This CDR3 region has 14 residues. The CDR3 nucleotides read TGTGCCAGCAGCCTGGGCAGGGGCGAGGAAAAACTGTTTTTT. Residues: CASSLGRGEEKLFF.

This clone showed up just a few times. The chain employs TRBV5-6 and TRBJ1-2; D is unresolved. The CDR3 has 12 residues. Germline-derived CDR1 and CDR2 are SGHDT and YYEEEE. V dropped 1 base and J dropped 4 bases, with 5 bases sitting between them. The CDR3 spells CASSLSSYGYTF. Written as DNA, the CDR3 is TGTGCCAGCAGCTTGAGTAGCTATGGCTACACCTTC. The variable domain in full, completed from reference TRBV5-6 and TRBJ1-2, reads DAGVTQSPTHLIKTRGQQVTLRCSPKSGHDTVSWYQQALGQGPQFIFQYYEEEERQRGNFPDRFSGHQFPNYSSELNVNALLLGDSALYLCASSLSSYGYTFGSGTRLTVV.

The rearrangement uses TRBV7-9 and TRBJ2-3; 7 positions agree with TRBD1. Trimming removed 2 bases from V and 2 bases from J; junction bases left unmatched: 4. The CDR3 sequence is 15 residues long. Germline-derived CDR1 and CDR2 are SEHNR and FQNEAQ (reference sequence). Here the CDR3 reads CASSLITGATDTQYF. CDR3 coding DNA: TGTGCCAGCAGCTTAATTACAGGGGCCACAGATACGCAGTATTTT.

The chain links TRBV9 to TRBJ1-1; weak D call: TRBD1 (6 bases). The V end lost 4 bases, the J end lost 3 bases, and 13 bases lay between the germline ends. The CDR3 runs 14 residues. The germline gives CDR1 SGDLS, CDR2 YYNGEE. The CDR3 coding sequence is TGTGCCAGCAGCATAGGGGACACCGACACTGAAGCTTTCTTT. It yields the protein CASSIGDTDTEAFF.

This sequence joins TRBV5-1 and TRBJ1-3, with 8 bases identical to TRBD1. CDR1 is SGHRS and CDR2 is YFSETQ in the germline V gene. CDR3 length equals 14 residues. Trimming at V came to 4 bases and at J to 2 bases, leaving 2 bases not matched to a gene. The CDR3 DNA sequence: TGCGCCAGCAGCGTGACAGGGGCTGGAAACACCATATATTTT. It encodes CASSVTGAGNTIYF.

CDR3 sequence reads: CASGLDRPEGELFF. The CDR3 region has the DNA TGTGCTAGTGGTTTGGACAGGCCTGAGGGGGAGCTGTTTTTT. This chain uses TRBV12-5 with TRBJ2-2; D might be TRBD1 (5 bases). CDR3 size: 14 residues. Looked up from germline, CDR1 is LGHNT and CDR2 is FRNRAP. The V end lost 1 base, the J end lost 8 bases, and 11 bases lay between the germline ends.

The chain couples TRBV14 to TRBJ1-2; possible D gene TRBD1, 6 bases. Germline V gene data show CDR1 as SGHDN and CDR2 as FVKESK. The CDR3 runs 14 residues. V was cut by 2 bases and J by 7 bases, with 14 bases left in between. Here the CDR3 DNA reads TGTGCCAGCAGCCAAAAAACAGGGTTTCGTGGCTACACCTTC. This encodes CASSQKTGFRGYTF.

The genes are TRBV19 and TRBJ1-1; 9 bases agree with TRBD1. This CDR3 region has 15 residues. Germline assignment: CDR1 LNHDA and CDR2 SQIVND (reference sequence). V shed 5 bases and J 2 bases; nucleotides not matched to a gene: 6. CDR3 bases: TGTGCCAGTAGTTGGGGGACAGGGTCAAACACTGAAGCTTTCTTT. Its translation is CASSWGTGSNTEAFF.

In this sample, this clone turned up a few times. CDR3 nucleotide sequence: TGTGCCAGCAGCCCTCCGGGACAGAACTATGGCTACACCTTC. Protein: CASSPPGQNYGYTF. The J gene is TRBJ1-2, the V gene TRBV28; TRBD1 aligns across 7 bases. The CDR3 spans 14 residues. Unmatched junction bases numbered 6, after V lost 6 bases and J lost 2 bases. Germline values: CDR1 MDHEN, CDR2 SYDVKM.

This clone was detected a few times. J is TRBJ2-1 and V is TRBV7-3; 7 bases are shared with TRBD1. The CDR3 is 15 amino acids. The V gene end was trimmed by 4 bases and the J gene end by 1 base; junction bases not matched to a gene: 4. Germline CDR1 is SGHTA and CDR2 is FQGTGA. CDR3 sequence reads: CASSSRDSSYNEQFF. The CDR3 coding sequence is TGTGCCAGCAGCTCTCGGGACAGTTCCTACAATGAGCAGTTCTTC.

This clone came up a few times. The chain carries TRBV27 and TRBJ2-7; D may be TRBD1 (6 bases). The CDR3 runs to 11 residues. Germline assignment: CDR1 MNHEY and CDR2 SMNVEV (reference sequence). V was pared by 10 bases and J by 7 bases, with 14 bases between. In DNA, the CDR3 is TGTGCCACCGGACAGCCTACGGAGCAGTACTTC. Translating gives CATGQPTEQYF.

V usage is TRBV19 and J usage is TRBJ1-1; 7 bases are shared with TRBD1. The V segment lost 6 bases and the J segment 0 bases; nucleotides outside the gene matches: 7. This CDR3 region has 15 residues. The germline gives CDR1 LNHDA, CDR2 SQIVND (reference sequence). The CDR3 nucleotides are TGTGCCAGTAGCGCTCTAGGGACAGTGAACACTGAAGCTTTCTTT. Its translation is CASSALGTVNTEAFF.

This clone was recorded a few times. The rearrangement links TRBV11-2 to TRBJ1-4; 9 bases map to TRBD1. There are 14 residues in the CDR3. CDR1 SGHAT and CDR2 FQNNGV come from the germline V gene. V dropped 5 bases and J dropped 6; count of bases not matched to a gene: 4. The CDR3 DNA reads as TGTGCCAGCAGCCCTGACAGGGGGTATGAAAAACTGTTTTTT. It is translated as CASSPDRGYEKLFF.

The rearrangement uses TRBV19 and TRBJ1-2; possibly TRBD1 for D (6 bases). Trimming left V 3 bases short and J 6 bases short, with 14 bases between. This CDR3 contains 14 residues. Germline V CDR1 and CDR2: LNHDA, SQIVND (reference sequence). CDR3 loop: CASSIRDTRNGYTF. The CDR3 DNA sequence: TGTGCCAGTAGTATCCGGGACACCCGGAATGGCTACACCTTC.

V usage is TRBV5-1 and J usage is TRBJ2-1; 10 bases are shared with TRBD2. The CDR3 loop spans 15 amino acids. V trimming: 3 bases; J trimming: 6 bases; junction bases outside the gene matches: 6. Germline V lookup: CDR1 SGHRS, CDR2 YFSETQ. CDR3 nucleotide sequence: TGCGCCAGCAGCTCCGGGACTAGCGCGAGCAATGAGCAGTTCTTC. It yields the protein CASSSGTSASNEQFF.

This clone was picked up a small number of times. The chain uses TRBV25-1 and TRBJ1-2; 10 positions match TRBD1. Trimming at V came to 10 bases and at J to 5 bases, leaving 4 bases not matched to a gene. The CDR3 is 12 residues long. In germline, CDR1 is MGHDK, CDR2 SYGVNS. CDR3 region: CATRGQGYGYTF. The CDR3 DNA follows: TGTGCCACCCGGGGACAGGGGTATGGCTACACCTTC.

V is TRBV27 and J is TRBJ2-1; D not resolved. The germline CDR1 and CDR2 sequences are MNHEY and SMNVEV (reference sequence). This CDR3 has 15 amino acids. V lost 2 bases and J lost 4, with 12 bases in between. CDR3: CASSLSLTAYNEQFF. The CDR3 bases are TGTGCCAGCAGTTTAAGTTTAACAGCTTACAATGAGCAGTTCTTC.

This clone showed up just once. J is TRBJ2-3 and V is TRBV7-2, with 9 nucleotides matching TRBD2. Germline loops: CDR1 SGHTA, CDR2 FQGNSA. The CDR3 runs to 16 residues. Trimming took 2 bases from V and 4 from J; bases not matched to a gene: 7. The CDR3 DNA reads TGTGCCAGCAGCTTACTGGCGGGGGGGGGCGCAGATACGCAGTATTTT. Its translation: CASSLLAGGGADTQYF.

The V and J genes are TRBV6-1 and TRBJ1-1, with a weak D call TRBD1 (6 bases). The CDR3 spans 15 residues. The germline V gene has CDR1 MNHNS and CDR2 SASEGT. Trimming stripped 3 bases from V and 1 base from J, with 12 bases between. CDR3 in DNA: TGTGCCAGCAGTGACCCGGGACACTCGAACACTGAAGCTTTCTTT. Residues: CASSDPGHSNTEAFF.

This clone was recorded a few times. This CDR3 is CAAGTDTEAFF. The CDR3 DNA reads TGTGCCGCCGGGACAGACACTGAAGCTTTCTTT. J is TRBJ1-1 and V is TRBV7-6; 7 bases line up with TRBD1. Losses at the gene ends were 11 bases for V and 3 bases for J; bases not matched to a gene: 3. This CDR3 spans 11 amino acids. Germline V gene lookup returns CDR1 SGHVS and CDR2 FNYEAQ.

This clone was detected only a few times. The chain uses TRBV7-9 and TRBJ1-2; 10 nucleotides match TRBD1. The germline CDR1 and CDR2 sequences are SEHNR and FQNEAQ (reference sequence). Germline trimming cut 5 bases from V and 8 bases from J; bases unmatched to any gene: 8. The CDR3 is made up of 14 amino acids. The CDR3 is CASSKPGQGMGYTF. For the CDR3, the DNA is TGTGCCAGCAGCAAACCGGGACAGGGGATGGGCTACACCTTC.

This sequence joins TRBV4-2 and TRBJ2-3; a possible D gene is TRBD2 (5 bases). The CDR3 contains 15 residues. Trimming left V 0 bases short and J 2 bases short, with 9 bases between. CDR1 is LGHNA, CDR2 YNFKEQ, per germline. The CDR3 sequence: CASSQETGLTDTQYF. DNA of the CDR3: TGTGCCAGCAGCCAAGAGACCGGACTCACAGATACGCAGTATTTT.

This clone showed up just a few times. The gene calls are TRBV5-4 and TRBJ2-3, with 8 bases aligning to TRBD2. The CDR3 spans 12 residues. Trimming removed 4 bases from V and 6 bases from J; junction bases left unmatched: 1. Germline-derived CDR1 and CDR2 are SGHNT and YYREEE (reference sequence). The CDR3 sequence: CASSPGGDTQYF. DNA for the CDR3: TGTGCCAGCAGCCCGGGGGGGGATACGCAGTATTTT.

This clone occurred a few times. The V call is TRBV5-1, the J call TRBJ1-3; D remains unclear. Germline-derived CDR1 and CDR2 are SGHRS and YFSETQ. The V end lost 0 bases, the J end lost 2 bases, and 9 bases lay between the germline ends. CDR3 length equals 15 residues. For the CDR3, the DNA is TGCGCCAGCAGCTTGGACAGTCAGGCTGGAAACACCATATATTTT. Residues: CASSLDSQAGNTIYF.

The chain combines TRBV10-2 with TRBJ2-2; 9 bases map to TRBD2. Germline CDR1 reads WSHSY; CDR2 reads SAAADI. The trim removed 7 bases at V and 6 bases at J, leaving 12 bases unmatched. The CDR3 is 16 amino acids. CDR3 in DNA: TGCGCCAGCAATAAGATAGCGGGGGCCGGGTCCGGGGAGCTGTTTTTT. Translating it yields CASNKIAGAGSGELFF.

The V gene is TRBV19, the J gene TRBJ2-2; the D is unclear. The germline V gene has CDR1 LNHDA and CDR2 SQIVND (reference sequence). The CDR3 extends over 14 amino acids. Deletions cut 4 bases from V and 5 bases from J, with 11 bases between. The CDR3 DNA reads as TGTGCCAGTAGTACCCCACGCAGGACCGGGGAGCTGTTTTTT. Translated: CASSTPRRTGELFF.

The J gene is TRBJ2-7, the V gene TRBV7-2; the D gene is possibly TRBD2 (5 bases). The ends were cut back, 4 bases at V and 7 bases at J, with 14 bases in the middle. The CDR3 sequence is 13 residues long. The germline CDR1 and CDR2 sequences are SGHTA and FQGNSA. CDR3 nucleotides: TGTGCCAGCAGCTCGAGGGTTCGGCAAGAGCAGTACTTC. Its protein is CASSSRVRQEQYF.